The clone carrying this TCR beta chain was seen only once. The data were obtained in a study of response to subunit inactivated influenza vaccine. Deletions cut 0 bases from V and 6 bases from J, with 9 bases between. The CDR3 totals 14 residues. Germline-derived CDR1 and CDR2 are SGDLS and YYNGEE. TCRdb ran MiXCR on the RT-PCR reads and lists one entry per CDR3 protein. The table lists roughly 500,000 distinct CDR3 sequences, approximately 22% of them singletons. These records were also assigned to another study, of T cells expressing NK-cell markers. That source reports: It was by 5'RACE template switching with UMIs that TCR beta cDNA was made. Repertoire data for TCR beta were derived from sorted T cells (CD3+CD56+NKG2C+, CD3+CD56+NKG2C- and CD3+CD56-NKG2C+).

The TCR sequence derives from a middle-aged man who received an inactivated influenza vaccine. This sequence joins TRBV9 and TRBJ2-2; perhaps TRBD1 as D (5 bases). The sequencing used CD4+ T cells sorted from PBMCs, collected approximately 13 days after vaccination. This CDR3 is CASSVGGTAGELFF. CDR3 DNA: TGTGCCAGCAGCGTAGGGGGCACGGCCGGGGAGCTGTTTTTT.